This entry lists 8 T cell receptor beta chains sequenced from one sample in a study of T cell repertoires in cytomegalovirus infection. TCRdb independently ran MiXCR on the reads; one entry per CDR3 protein. This table holds about 600,000 distinct CDR3 sequences, approximately 25% found once. The specimen sequenced was CD8+ T cells from PBMCs. The receptors were sampled from a human donor in good health (CMV status not recorded). Some clones in this sample may be carry-over from other donors' samples.

This clonotype was seen a handful of times. The V and J genes are TRBV6-2 or TRBV6-3 and TRBJ2-2; D may be TRBD1 (5 bases). Trimming removed 2 bases from V and 10 bases from J, with 8 bases in between. The CDR3 has 12 amino acids. Germline assignment: CDR1 MNHEY and CDR2 SVGEGT. Written as DNA, the CDR3 is TGTGCCAGCAGTTACGGGGCAGTGGAGCTGTTTTTT. Protein product: CASSYGAVELFF.

The gene calls are TRBV3-1 and TRBJ2-1, with no clear D. The length of the CDR3 is 12 residues. The V and J ends lost 4 bases and 5 bases respectively, with 6 bases between them. Germline V gives CDR1 LGHDT, CDR2 YNNKEL (reference sequence). For the CDR3, the DNA is TGTGCCAGCAGCCGGATAGACAATGAGCAGTTCTTC. Encoded protein: CASSRIDNEQFF.

The sample holds a few counts of this clonotype. A clone one base away is much larger, so this may be a read error. The gene calls are TRBV9 and TRBJ2-7; D call uncertain. In germline, CDR1 is SGDLS, CDR2 YYNGEE. This CDR3 contains 12 residues. V was cut by 3 bases and J by 3 bases, with 7 bases left in between. CDR3 residues: CASSAADYEQYF. The CDR3 DNA follows: TGTGCCAGCAGCGCCGCGGACTACGAGCAGTACTTC.

This clonotype was counted many times. The chain recombines TRBV5-1 with TRBJ2-1; TRBD2 is a possible D gene (7 bases). Germline CDR1 reads SGHRS; CDR2 reads YFSETQ. Trimming cost V 3 bases and J 5 bases, with 12 bases left between them. The CDR3 runs 14 residues. The CDR3 sequence: CASSSAGADNEQFF. In DNA, the CDR3 is TGCGCCAGCAGCTCTGCGGGGGCCGACAATGAGCAGTTCTTC.

This clonotype was seen only once. The V call is TRBV29-1, the J call TRBJ1-1; D is ambiguous. Germline-derived CDR1 and CDR2 are SQVTM and ANQGSEA. V shed 6 bases and J shed 5 bases, with 7 bases lying between them. The CDR3 spans 10 residues. CDR3 residues: CSVRRTEAFF. Here the CDR3 DNA reads TGCAGCGTCCGACGGACTGAAGCTTTCTTT.

This clonotype has a count of ten or more. The chain uses TRBV7-2 and TRBJ2-3, with 13 bases lining up with TRBD2. The CDR3 totals 15 residues. CDR1 is SGHTA and CDR2 is FQGNSA in the germline V gene. The V gene end was trimmed by 6 bases and the J gene end by 4 bases; junction bases not matched to a gene: 4. The CDR3 bases are TGTGCCAGCAGATTACTAGCGGGGGGGGCAGATACGCAGTATTTT. Translating gives CASRLLAGGADTQYF.

This clonotype showed up just a few times. V and J are TRBV7-9 and TRBJ1-1, with 8 positions matching TRBD1. The CDR3 covers 15 residues. Trimming took 5 bases from V and 5 from J; bases not matched to a gene: 10. Germline values: CDR1 SEHNR, CDR2 FQNEAQ (reference sequence). CDR3 residues: CASSLEDRGRTEAFF. The CDR3 region has the DNA TGTGCCAGCAGCCTTGAAGACAGGGGCAGGACTGAAGCTTTCTTT.

Concerning this clonotype itself: A clone one base away is much larger, so this may be a read error. The V gene is TRBV12-3 or TRBV12-4, the J gene TRBJ2-1; D is undetermined. The CDR3 contains 13 residues. CDR3 nucleotides: TGTGCCAGCAGTTTAATGAAGTCCTATGAGCAGTTGTTC. Translation: CASSLMKSYEQLF.